This entry describes one T cell receptor (beta chain). Its antigen remains unknown. The sample originates from a study of OX40 agonist ivuxolimab in advanced cancers. Study-wide context: Treatment received earlier with anti-PD-1, anti-PD-L1 or anti-CTLA-4 agents was allowed, and over 30% had some.

Findings of the study overall: Some of the nonresponding patients also showed low levels of normalized T-cell clonal expansion. Expanded peripheral T cells had an undetermined antigen specificity.

Profiling relied on immunoSEQ multiplex PCR, and the TCRdb table lists in-frame clones only, not all of them. The sample yields roughly 80,000 clones, roughly 89% seen once. The sampling schedule covered blood at baseline, cycle 4 day 1, and cycle 7 day 1. This TCR came from an adult with an advanced solid tumor such as melanoma, head and neck, liver or kidney cancer. The sequencing used CD4+ or CD8+ T cells sorted from blood, collected in a trial of the OX40 agonist ivuxolimab.

CDR3 bases: TGTGCCAGCTCACTGGGACAGCCGGGCCTCGGCACCGGGGAGCTGTTTTTT. As protein: CASSLGQPGLGTGELFF. The chain joins TRBV18 to TRBJ2-2, with 7 bases identical to TRBD1. The CDR3 contains 17 residues. The J segment lost 4 bases and the V segment lost 4 bases, leaving 12 bases of the junction unmatched. CDR1 is KGHSH and CDR2 is LQKENI in the germline V gene.